This TCR beta chain was captured in a study of blood T cells in healthy people across ages (dated by TCRdb to the mid-2010s). About the full investigation: Template switching captured roughly one uniquely barcoded TCR beta cDNA molecule per two T cells in model experiments. The study measured age-related changes in TCR beta repertoire diversity using deep sequencing normalized with unique cDNA molecular identifiers. To avoid experimental bias, donors of different ages were spread randomly across the sequencing lanes. Using the same blood draw, the study looked at two additional independent replicas of 1 million unique cDNA reads for two donors, one aged 18 to 30 and the other aged 80 or older. Donors were grouped into four age groups: young (average approximately 15 years), middle-aged (less than 40), aged (around 62) and long-lived (approximately 81). General conclusions and limits of the study: The CMV infection status of donors was not known, potentially confounding age-related changes in expanded clonotypes. Estimates of total diversity based on one million sequenced T cells were regarded as lower bounds and as underestimates. Conclusive comparison of naive and antigen-experienced compartments was prevented by the profiling of bulk unsorted PBMCs. The long-lived group showed more naive CD4+ T cells, fewer expanded clones and increased TCR diversity than the aged group, suggesting age selection. Observed TCR beta diversity per million T cells fell roughly linearly with age, and a significant reduction was already apparent by age about 36. There was a strong correlation between observed TCR beta diversity and the percentage of naive T cells measured by flow cytometry.

V ends up 9 bases short and J 2 bases short, with an unmatched junction base count of 8. The CDR3 goes from the cysteine to the phenylalanine over 14 residues. Of all the DNA, just the CDR3 is kept, 42 bases in frame from base 1. From the germline V gene (reference sequence), CDR1 is MNHNY and CDR2 is SVGAGI. The donors were roughly 39 Caucasian individuals from Russia, aged about 6 to 100 years, who were systemically healthy. Ten milliliters of peripheral blood were drawn from each donor into EDTA-treated Vacutainer tubes. Ficoll-Paque density-gradient centrifugation was used to isolate PBMCs, with at least 7 million per sample. Trizol reagent was used to extract total RNA from the PBMCs, yielding at least 6 micrograms per sample. The percentages of naive CD45RAhigh/CD27high T cells were determined by flow cytometry on a PBMC aliquot from every donor. Of note for this clonotype: It has no known antigen specificity. Base qualities were left out, and no much larger clone turns up one base away.

The library was produced with 5' RACE. The instrument given in TCRdb is Illumina HiSeq 2500. A second 7 to 11 cycle PCR used a sample-barcoded 5' primer and a J-beta primer mix. Each TCR beta cDNA molecule received a unique molecular identifier from a template-switch 5' adaptor carrying 12 random nucleotides. At least 2.5 million CDR3-containing paired-end reads were obtained from each sample. The Mint cDNA synthesis kit, primed by a TRBC-specific oligonucleotide, was used to synthesize first-strand cDNA from all RNA. Following uracil-DNA glycosylase treatment, all cDNA underwent a first 18-cycle PCR with the universal primers M1SS and BC2_uni_R. Concerning the study's data processing: Normalization of each sample was performed by random selection of 1 million high-quality reads, each carrying a distinct molecular identifier. Instead of being binned into consensus sequences, reads with shared molecular identifiers were discarded. CDR3 identification, clonotype clustering and error correction used MiTCR with a Q25 quality threshold and the strictest error-elimination algorithm. A nonparametric unseen species model with Euler transformation was used to estimate a lower bound on total TCR beta diversity. In TCRdb, the public reads were trimmed at Q25 with fastp and aligned with MiXCR, with productive beta chains retained. When rows share a CDR3 protein, they turn into one entry using the most common DNA and genes. These V and J calls rely on TCRdb rather than the paper's analysis. The sample data list about 290,000 distinct CDR3 sequences, and 25% to 30% of these were observed just once. The top ten hold roughly 30% of the sample.

Sequencing was carried out using blood. The rearrangement joined TRBV6-6 to TRBJ2-3, with TRBD2 matching 7 junction bases. The TCR originated in a woman in her seventies in good health. The DNA is TGTGCCAGTCTCCGGCGGGAGCCCACAGATACGCAGTATTTT. Translation gives CASLRREPTDTQYF.